Shown below are 29 T cell receptor beta chains from a single sample sequenced in a study of metastatic and nonmetastatic thyroid tumors. There were no patients who had received any treatment before thyroid surgery. TCRdb re-clonotyped the PCR reads via MiXCR. The sample carries more than 10,000 clones, 9% to 13% recorded once. The specimen sequenced was blood. These receptors all stem from a female donor with papillary thyroid cancer or a benign thyroid nodule (not recorded which). Some clones in this sample may be carry-over from other donors' samples.

This clone was detected only a few times. CDR3 nucleotides: TGTGCAACTGGGGGGGGCTGGGCTAATGAAAAACTGTTTTTT. Amino acid sequence: CATGGGWANEKLFF. This chain joins TRBV19 and TRBJ1-4; D might be TRBD1 (6 bases). The CDR3 loop spans 14 amino acids. The germline V gene encodes CDR1 LNHDA and CDR2 SQIVND (reference sequence).

The chain couples TRBV2 to TRBJ2-7, with 9 positions matching TRBD2. CDR3 length equals 15 residues. Germline V gene data show CDR1 as SNHLY and CDR2 as FYNNEI. The chain's CDR3 is CASSEASGRTYEQYV. For the CDR3, the DNA is TGTGCCAGCAGTGAAGCGAGCGGGAGGACCTACGAGCAGTACGTT.

In this sample, this clone is medium-sized (0.01 to 0.1%). V gene TRBV6-1 combines with J gene TRBJ1-1; D might be TRBD1 (6 bases). The germline gives CDR1 MNHNS, CDR2 SASEGT. The CDR3 contains 15 residues. Trimming left V 4 bases short and J 4 bases short, with 16 bases between. Here the CDR3 reads CASSVYRVGGTEAFF. CDR3 nucleotides: TGTGCCAGCAGTGTCTACAGGGTAGGAGGCACTGAAGCTTTCTTT.

By frequency in the sample, this clone is medium-sized (0.01 to 0.1%). This chain connects TRBV6-1 to TRBJ2-1; the match to TRBD2 covers 8 bases. CDR1 is MNHNS and CDR2 is SASEGT in the germline V gene. The V and J ends lost 5 bases and 3 bases, in that order; junction bases with no gene match: 6. The length of the CDR3 is 15 residues. The CDR3 DNA follows: TGTGCCAGCAGTTTAGCGGGATTGAACTACAATGAGCAGTTCTTC. Translated: CASSLAGLNYNEQFF.

This clone was recorded at least ten times. The chain employs TRBV30 and TRBJ1-2; D uncertain. CDR3 length: 15 amino acids. Trimming left V 3 bases short and J 8 bases short, with 22 bases between. The germline V gene has CDR1 GTSNPN and CDR2 SVGIG (reference sequence). CDR3 loop: CAWSDGMAEVQGYTF. CDR3 sequence (DNA): TGTGCCTGGAGCGACGGGATGGCCGAAGTACAGGGCTACACCTTC. The full variable domain, rest sourced from reference TRBV30 and TRBJ1-2, is SQTIHQWPATLVQPVGSPLSLECTVEGTSNPNLYWYRQAAGRGLQLLFYSVGIGQISSEVPQNLSASRPQDRQFILSSKKLLLSDSGFYLCAWSDGMAEVQGYTFGSGTRLTVV.

This clone appeared many times. V and J are TRBV3-1 and TRBJ2-2; D remains ambiguous. Germline-derived CDR1 and CDR2 are LGHDT and YNNKEL (reference sequence). The V end lost 4 bases, the J end lost 1 base, and 1 base lay between the germline ends. The CDR3 sequence is 12 residues long. CDR3 in DNA: TGTGCCAGCAGCCTGAACACCGGGGAGCTGTTTTTT. Translation: CASSLNTGELFF.

This clone was counted ten times or more. The V gene is TRBV12-3 or TRBV12-4, the J gene TRBJ1-4, with D perhaps matching TRBD1 (6 bases). The CDR3 is 15 amino acids. V lost 2 bases and J lost 7, with 14 bases in between. The CDR3 is CASSLYRALGEKLFF. The CDR3 bases are TGTGCCAGCAGTTTATACAGGGCATTGGGTGAAAAACTGTTTTTT.

This clone was observed a handful of times. This may be a read error: a much more frequent sequence differs by one nucleotide. The same CDR3 can be traced to other DNA sequences in this sample. This sequence joins TRBV12-5 and TRBJ1-4; D call uncertain. This CDR3 region has 14 residues. CDR1 is LGHNT, CDR2 FRNRAP, per germline. CDR3 amino acids: CASGFHYSSGKLFF. The CDR3 DNA is TGCGCTAGTGGTTTTCACTACTCGTCGGGAAAACTGTTTTTT. Supplemented by reference TRBV12-5 and TRBJ1-4, the full variable domain reads DARVTQTPRHKVTEMGQEVTMRCQPILGHNTVFWYRQTMMQGLELLAYFRNRAPLDDSGMPKDRFSAEMPDATLATLKIQPSEPRDSAVYFCASGFHYSSGKLFFGSGTQLSVL.

This clone was counted at least ten times. The gene calls are TRBV12-3 or TRBV12-4 and TRBJ2-3, with D unresolved. The CDR3 contains 13 residues. The germline V and J ends were trimmed by 6 bases and 4 bases, with 11 bases remaining between them. CDR3 residues: CASSSLPADTQYF. Here the CDR3 DNA reads TGTGCCAGCAGCTCTTTACCCGCAGATACGCAGTATTTT.

The sample holds many counts of this clone. This sequence joins TRBV12-3 or TRBV12-4 and TRBJ1-5; D is perhaps TRBD1 (6 bases). There are 14 residues in the CDR3. V lost 6 bases, J lost 6 bases, and 15 bases lay in between. The CDR3, as DNA: TGTGCCAGCAGGTCACAGGGACTCAGTCAGCCCCAGCATTTT. Translated, it gives CASRSQGLSQPQHF.

This clone was seen many times. This rearrangement joins TRBV7-9 to TRBJ2-4; D is perhaps TRBD1 (6 bases). Germline loops: CDR1 SEHNR, CDR2 FQNEAQ (reference sequence). V was shortened by 7 bases and J by 3 bases, with 22 bases between the two germline ends. This CDR3 region has 17 residues. This CDR3 is CASTQGWGREDKNIQYF. The CDR3, as DNA: TGTGCCAGCACCCAGGGGTGGGGCAGAGAGGACAAAAACATTCAGTACTTC.

This clone occurred many times. The chain carries TRBV28 and TRBJ2-1; D unclear. The V end was cut by 2 bases, the J end by 11 bases, with 16 bases between. Germline V gene lookup returns CDR1 MDHEN and CDR2 SYDVKM. The CDR3 runs to 14 residues. The CDR3 sequence: CASSLALSDPQQFF. In DNA form, the CDR3 reads TGTGCCAGCAGTTTAGCGCTCTCGGACCCACAGCAGTTCTTC.

This clone showed up many times. This chain uses TRBV20-1 with TRBJ1-5; TRBD1 might be the D (5 bases). The CDR3 consists of 15 residues. Per germline, CDR1 DFQATT and CDR2 SNEGSKA (reference sequence). V was clipped by 5 bases and J by 2 bases, with 16 bases between them. CDR3 DNA sequence: TGCAGTGCTCTCCCCACAGGTTTAGGCAATCAGCCCCAGCATTTT. It codes for CSALPTGLGNQPQHF.

This clone was observed at least ten times. The J gene is TRBJ2-2, the V gene TRBV5-6; D gene uncertain. Germline V gene lookup returns CDR1 SGHDT and CDR2 YYEEEE. The CDR3 has 12 amino acids. Between the trimmed V and J ends, which lost 3 bases and 5 bases, there was a span of 5 bases. This chain's CDR3 is CASSWVTGELFF. In nucleotides, the CDR3 is TGTGCCAGCAGCTGGGTTACCGGGGAGCTGTTTTTT.

This clone was observed a few times. This may be a read error, as it is one base from a much larger clone. Distinct nucleotide sequences in the sample also encode this CDR3. This chain joins TRBV7-2 and TRBJ1-4; D is perhaps TRBD1 (6 bases). This CDR3 has 14 amino acids. CDR1 is SGHTA and CDR2 is FQGNSA in the germline V gene. For the CDR3, the DNA is TGCGCCAGCAGCTTAGATCAAGGGGGTGAAAAACTGTTTTTT. Translated: CASSLDQGGEKLFF.

This clone was picked up many times. This may be a read error: a much more frequent sequence differs by one nucleotide. This chain joins TRBV12-3 or TRBV12-4 and TRBJ1-5, with TRBD1 matching over 8 bases. V was pared by 6 bases and J by 0 bases, with 7 bases of the junction left unmatched. CDR3 length: 16 residues. CDR3 bases: TGTGCCAGCAGCGAGGGACAGGATATTAGCAATCAGCCCCAGCATTTT. It translates to CASSEGQDISNQPQHF.

This clone was seen ten or more times. This chain uses TRBV4-3 with TRBJ2-1; possibly TRBD1 or TRBD2 for D (5 bases each). Germline V gives CDR1 LGHNA, CDR2 YSLEER. CDR3 length equals 15 residues. The V end was cut by 6 bases, the J end by 1 base, with 13 bases between. The CDR3: CASSQNEGSYNEQFF. The CDR3, as DNA: TGCGCCAGCAGTCAAAACGAGGGGTCCTACAATGAGCAGTTCTTC.

This clone showed up many times. This specimen includes other DNA sequences encoding the same CDR3. The chain has TRBV11-2 and TRBJ2-7; the match to TRBD1 covers 12 bases. The CDR3 length is 15 residues. Germline V gene lookup returns CDR1 SGHAT and CDR2 FQNNGV. The trim removed 6 bases at V and 3 bases at J, leaving 6 bases unmatched. The CDR3 coding sequence is TGTGCCAGCAGTTTGGGACAGGGGGCGTTCTACGAGCAGTACTTC. Protein: CASSLGQGAFYEQYF.

In this sample, this clone turned up many times. CDR3 sequence reads: CASSFGSGVYNEQFF. The CDR3 nucleotides are TGTGCCAGCAGTTTTGGTAGCGGGGTCTACAATGAGCAGTTCTTC. V is TRBV12-3 or TRBV12-4 and J is TRBJ2-1; 8 nucleotides agree with TRBD2. V trimming: 3 bases; J trimming: 3 bases; junction bases outside the gene matches: 4. CDR3 size: 15 residues.

By sample fraction, this clone is medium-sized (0.01 to 0.1%). The J gene is TRBJ2-7, the V gene TRBV25-1; the match to TRBD2 covers 8 bases. Germline V lookup: CDR1 MGHDK, CDR2 SYGVNS. V dropped 4 bases and J dropped 1; count of bases not matched to a gene: 3. The CDR3 extends over 14 amino acids. The CDR3 DNA reads TGTGCCAGCAGTGGTGCGGGAGGATCCTACGAGCAGTACTTC. This translates into CASSGAGGSYEQYF.

In this sample, this clone is medium-sized (0.01 to 0.1%). The V call is TRBV28, the J call TRBJ1-3; D perhaps matches TRBD1 (6 bases). Trimming cost V 2 bases and J 4 bases, with 12 bases left between them. This CDR3 has 15 amino acids. Per germline, CDR1 MDHEN and CDR2 SYDVKM. The CDR3 is CASSLGGQAGNTIYF. DNA of the CDR3: TGTGCCAGCAGTTTAGGGGGCCAGGCGGGAAACACCATATATTTT. The complete variable domain, with remaining parts taken from reference TRBV28 and TRBJ1-3, reads DVKVTQSSRYLVKRTGEKVFLECVQDMDHENMFWYRQDPGLGLRLIYFSYDVKMKEKGDIPEGYSVSREKKERFSLILESASTNQTSMYLCASSLGGQAGNTIYFGEGSWLTVV.

By share, this clone counts as medium-sized. The chain recombines TRBV6-2 or TRBV6-3 with TRBJ2-1; TRBD2 aligns across 15 bases. V lost 6 bases, J lost 9 bases, and 6 bases stayed unmatched. Germline loops: CDR1 MNHEY, CDR2 SVGEGT. The CDR3 has 15 amino acids. CDR3 bases: TGTGCCAGCAGCCCCGGACTAGCGGGGGGGAGTGAGCAGTTCTTC. Translating gives CASSPGLAGGSEQFF.

This clone was found many times. The gene calls are TRBV5-4 and TRBJ1-3, with 7 nucleotides matching TRBD1. From germline, CDR1 is SGHNT and CDR2 YYREEE (reference sequence). This CDR3 has 15 amino acids. The V and J ends lost 4 bases and 0 bases, in that order; junction bases with no gene match: 4. In DNA form, the CDR3 reads TGTGCCAGCAGCCAGGGACAGTCCTCTGGAAACACCATATATTTT. This sequence encodes CASSQGQSSGNTIYF.

There are a few counts of this clone. CDR3 amino acids: CASSEDGSNEQFF. Here the CDR3 DNA reads TGTGCCAGCAGTGAGGACGGGAGTAATGAGCAGTTCTTC. The chain joins TRBV2 to TRBJ2-1; a weak D match, TRBD2 (6 bases). The V gene's germline CDR1 is SNHLY and CDR2 FYNNEI. V lost 3 bases, J lost 7 bases, and 10 bases lay in between. The CDR3 runs to 13 residues. The full variable domain, rest sourced from reference TRBV2 and TRBJ2-1, is EPEVTQTPSHQVTQMGQEVILRCVPISNHLYFYWYRQILGQKVEFLVSFYNNEISEKSEIFDDQFSVERPDGSNFTLKIRSTKLEDSAMYFCASSEDGSNEQFFGPGTRLTVL.

This clone has a count of ten or more. The genes are TRBV19 and TRBJ2-3, with 8 bases identical to TRBD2. This CDR3 region has 19 residues. Unmatched junction bases numbered 15, after V lost 4 bases and J lost 0 bases. Germline V gene data show CDR1 as LNHDA and CDR2 as SQIVND (reference sequence). CDR3 in amino acids: CASSRSGYTSGSSTDTQYF. CDR3 in DNA: TGTGCCAGTAGTAGGTCTGGTTATACTAGCGGATCTAGCACAGATACGCAGTATTTT.

This clone was picked up many times. The chain joins TRBV9 to TRBJ1-1; D possibly corresponds to TRBD1 (5 bases). Deletions cut 4 bases from V and 2 bases from J, with 15 bases between. Germline V CDR1 and CDR2: SGDLS, YYNGEE. There are 15 residues in the CDR3. The DNA of the CDR3 is TGTGCCAGCAGCTCCCAGACAGACTCTAACACTGAAGCTTTCTTT. Translating gives CASSSQTDSNTEAFF.

This clone has only a few counts. This chain connects TRBV5-4 to TRBJ2-6; 7 bases agree with TRBD1. The J segment lost 0 bases and the V segment lost 3 bases, leaving 3 bases of the junction unmatched. Germline CDR1 is SGHNT and CDR2 is YYREEE (reference sequence). The CDR3 runs 16 residues. The CDR3 coding sequence is TGTGCCAGCAGCTCGGGACAGATCTCTGGGGCCAACGTCCTGACTTTC. Translating gives CASSSGQISGANVLTF.

In its sample, this clone was seen many times. The V call is TRBV3-1, the J call TRBJ2-2; TRBD1 aligns across 7 bases. With 4 bases clipped from V and 4 bases from J, the junction kept 9 bases outside the gene matches. CDR1 is LGHDT, CDR2 YNNKEL, per germline (reference sequence). The CDR3 is made up of 16 amino acids. CDR3 sequence: CASSPKTGLITGELFF. DNA of the CDR3: TGTGCCAGCAGCCCTAAGACAGGGTTAATCACCGGGGAGCTGTTTTTT.

This clone was found a few times. A much bigger clone sits one base away, suggesting this may be a read error. At the DNA level, this CDR3 is encoded by other sequences in the same sample as well. The genes are TRBV4-1 and TRBJ1-2; unclear D gene. CDR3 length equals 14 residues. The germline CDR1 and CDR2 sequences are MGHRA and YSYEKL. As DNA, the CDR3 is TGCGCCAGCAGTCAAGATGTTAATAACTATGGCTACACCTTC. Translated: CASSQDVNNYGYTF.